These T cell receptor beta chains were read from a single sample in a study of cytomegalovirus exposure and HLA in healthy donors. TCRdb's copy holds only in-frame clones and misses some; the assay was immunoSEQ multiplex PCR. The table includes approximately 100,000 clones, approximately 72% detected once. Sequenced: PBMCs. These receptors were taken from a woman aged 45-59 years in good health and CMV-seronegative. CDR3s include the opening cysteine and the closing phenylalanine or tryptophan. Each record gives: D gene, J gene, clone size, V gene, CDR3 DNA, CDR3 protein. D genes are given only for firm matches. Clone size is not always given. Where it is, it says once, few, many or a class for expanded clones.

d_gene: -
j_gene: TRBJ2-7
abundance: once
v_gene: TRBV6-1
CDR3nt: TGTGCCAGCAGTGAAGTGTATCGGGTTCCCGGCGAGCAGTACTTC
CDR3aa: CASSEVYRVPGEQYF

d_gene: -
j_gene: TRBJ1-5
abundance: few
v_gene: TRBV27
CDR3nt: TGTGCCAGCAGTTTATATCCGAGCAATCAGCCCCAGCATTTT
CDR3aa: CASSLYPSNQPQHF

d_gene: TRBD2
j_gene: TRBJ2-1
abundance: -
v_gene: TRBV7-3
CDR3nt: TGTGCCAGCAGGCAATCCGGACTAGCGGGAGTGCGGGAGCAGTTCTTC
CDR3aa: CASRQSGLAGVREQFF

d_gene: TRBD1
j_gene: TRBJ1-5
abundance: few
v_gene: TRBV29-1
CDR3nt: TGCAGCGTTGCCGGATCTGGGACAGGGGTTCAGCCCCAGCATTTT
CDR3aa: CSVAGSGTGVQPQHF

d_gene: -
j_gene: TRBJ1-1
abundance: -
v_gene: TRBV5-1
CDR3nt: TGCGCCAGCAGCTTTCTTACGGTCGCTGAAGCTTTCTTT
CDR3aa: CASSFLTVAEAFF

d_gene: TRBD2
j_gene: TRBJ2-7
abundance: few
v_gene: TRBV5-1
CDR3nt: TGCGCCAGCAGACTCGGACTAGCGGAAGCCTACGAGCAGTACTTC
CDR3aa: CASRLGLAEAYEQYF

d_gene: -
j_gene: TRBJ1-2
abundance: few
v_gene: TRBV2
CDR3nt: TGTGCCAGCAGTGTTAGAACAGTTCGGGGCTACACCTTC
CDR3aa: CASSVRTVRGYTF

d_gene: TRBD2
j_gene: TRBJ2-1
abundance: -
v_gene: TRBV9
CDR3nt: TGTGCCAGCAGCGTAGGGCTAGCGGGAGTGTATGAGCAGTTCTTC
CDR3aa: CASSVGLAGVYEQFF

d_gene: -
j_gene: TRBJ1-2
abundance: -
v_gene: TRBV4-1
CDR3nt: TGCGCCAGCAGCCAAGAACAACTACTGGGTGGCTACACCTTC
CDR3aa: CASSQEQLLGGYTF

d_gene: TRBD1
j_gene: TRBJ1-3
abundance: -
v_gene: TRBV5-1
CDR3nt: TGCGCCAGCAGCGCAGGGGGTTTCGGAAACACCATATATTTT
CDR3aa: CASSAGGFGNTIYF

d_gene: -
j_gene: TRBJ2-2
abundance: -
v_gene: TRBV19
CDR3nt: TGTGCCAGTAGTGTCAAAACAGCCACCGGGGAGCTGTTTTTT
CDR3aa: CASSVKTATGELFF

d_gene: TRBD2
j_gene: TRBJ2-3
abundance: -
v_gene: TRBV2
CDR3nt: TGTGCCAGCGGGGGGGGCTTGGCGGGAGGGCCAACAGATACGCAGTATTTT
CDR3aa: CASGGGLAGGPTDTQYF

d_gene: TRBD1
j_gene: TRBJ1-2
abundance: -
v_gene: TRBV7-3
CDR3nt: TGTGCCAGCAGCTTAAAACGGGACAGGGAGGAGTATGGCTACACCTTC
CDR3aa: CASSLKRDREEYGYTF

d_gene: -
j_gene: TRBJ2-5
abundance: -
v_gene: TRBV4-1
CDR3nt: TGCGCCAGCAGCCAAGATTTTTTATACCAAGAGACCCAGTACTTC
CDR3aa: CASSQDFLYQETQYF

d_gene: -
j_gene: TRBJ1-1
abundance: -
v_gene: TRBV14
CDR3nt: TGTGCCAGCAGTCCTCAGGGAGGGTTGACTGAAGCTTTCTTT
CDR3aa: CASSPQGGLTEAFF

d_gene: -
j_gene: TRBJ1-2
abundance: -
v_gene: TRBV6-5
CDR3nt: TGTGCCAGCAGTTACGTAAACGGCAGGGGTGGCTACACCTTC
CDR3aa: CASSYVNGRGGYTF

d_gene: TRBD1
j_gene: TRBJ2-4
abundance: -
v_gene: TRBV6-1
CDR3nt: TGTGCCAGCAGTGATTGGGGGACAGGGTTAGCCAAAAACATTCAGTACTTC
CDR3aa: CASSDWGTGLAKNIQYF

d_gene: TRBD1
j_gene: TRBJ2-2
abundance: -
v_gene: TRBV5-1
CDR3nt: TGCGCCAGCAGCCCAAGAGGGACAGGGGCGAACACCGGGGAGCTGTTTTTT
CDR3aa: CASSPRGTGANTGELFF

d_gene: -
j_gene: TRBJ2-1
abundance: -
v_gene: TRBV4-2
CDR3nt: TGTGCCAGCAGCCAAGATCGGGGGGCTAATGAGCAGTTCTTC
CDR3aa: CASSQDRGANEQFF

d_gene: -
j_gene: TRBJ2-3
abundance: once
v_gene: TRBV9
CDR3nt: TGTGCCAGCAGCCCCAGACAGGCGAGCACAGATACGCAGTATTTT
CDR3aa: CASSPRQASTDTQYF

d_gene: TRBD2
j_gene: TRBJ2-7
abundance: -
v_gene: TRBV7-2
CDR3nt: TGTGCCAGCAGCTTATCAAGCGGGAGTGGGTACGAGCAGTACTTC
CDR3aa: CASSLSSGSGYEQYF

d_gene: -
j_gene: TRBJ1-4
abundance: -
v_gene: TRBV10-3
CDR3nt: TGTGCCATCAGTGGGAGTTCAGAGGAAAAACTGTTTTTT
CDR3aa: CAISGSSEEKLFF

d_gene: TRBD1
j_gene: TRBJ1-1
abundance: -
v_gene: TRBV10-2
CDR3nt: TGCGCCAGCAGTTCGCAGGGGGACACTGAAGCTTTCTTT
CDR3aa: CASSSQGDTEAFF

d_gene: -
j_gene: TRBJ2-7
abundance: -
v_gene: TRBV27
CDR3nt: TGTGCCAGCAGTCAAAGACAGGCCCTCTGGTCGTACGAGCAGTACTTC
CDR3aa: CASSQRQALWSYEQYF

d_gene: TRBD2
j_gene: TRBJ2-7
abundance: once
v_gene: TRBV18
CDR3nt: TGTGCCAGCTCAGGAGGACTAGCGGGAGGAGCCTACGAGCAGTACTTC
CDR3aa: CASSGGLAGGAYEQYF

d_gene: -
j_gene: TRBJ2-6
abundance: -
v_gene: TRBV28
CDR3nt: TGTGCCAGCAGCCCCCACAGGCGGGCCAACGTCCTGACTTTC
CDR3aa: CASSPHRRANVLTF

d_gene: TRBD2
j_gene: TRBJ2-5
abundance: -
v_gene: TRBV7-6
CDR3nt: TGTGCCAGCAGCTTAGCGCCTCTAGCGGCGCGTGTGCAGACCCAGTACTTC
CDR3aa: CASSLAPLAARVQTQYF